Below, 12 T cell receptor beta chains from the same sample are listed, as sequenced in a study of T cell responses to AZD1222 COVID-19 vaccine (dated by TCRdb to the early 2020s). The library was built by means of the immunoSEQ multiplex PCR assay. TCRdb obtained this table from immuneACCESS and retained in-frame rearrangements with V and J assigned. These tables miss some clones; where compared with another copy, unresolved V genes account for less than half of the shortfall, and the remainder is unexplained. The sample includes roughly 99,000 clones, with about 85% observed a single time. Of the sample, less than 6% is held by the ten largest clones. The sample's time point label, in plain terms: about 28 days (+/-7) after the second vaccine dose. Sequencing used peripheral blood, obtained 28 days after the second AZD1222 dose. The receptors stem from an adult who received the AZD1222 COVID-19 vaccine.

This sequence joins TRBV9 and TRBJ1-2; TRBD1 is a possible D gene (5 bases). Germline V gene data show CDR1 as SGDLS and CDR2 as YYNGEE. The CDR3 is 15 residues long. The germline V and J ends were trimmed by 0 bases and 2 bases, with 11 bases remaining between them. The CDR3 nucleotides read TGTGCCAGCAGCGTAGGAGGGACCTTGAACTATGGCTACACCTTC. This gives the protein CASSVGGTLNYGYTF.

This clone was detected a few times. The chain recombines TRBV14 with TRBJ1-4; D remains ambiguous. This CDR3 spans 14 amino acids. The germline V gene has CDR1 SGHDN and CDR2 FVKESK. V was pared by 6 bases and J by 7 bases, with 15 bases between. CDR3 sequence (DNA): TGTGCCAGCAGTCTCAGCGGACGGTCTGAAAAACTGTTTTTT. This sequence encodes CASSLSGRSEKLFF.

The chain uses TRBV29-1 and TRBJ2-1; 7 bases align to TRBD1. Germline V gene sequence: CDR1 SQVTM, CDR2 ANQGSEA. The CDR3 length is 14 residues. V shed 6 bases and J 3 bases; nucleotides not matched to a gene: 8. The CDR3 DNA follows: TGCAGCGTGAGGGACAGTTCGATCTACAATGAGCAGTTCTTC. Amino acids: CSVRDSSIYNEQFF.

The chain carries TRBV10-2 and TRBJ2-3; 8 bases are shared with TRBD1. Unmatched junction bases numbered 4, after V lost 8 bases and J lost 0 bases. The germline V gene encodes CDR1 WSHSY and CDR2 SAAADI. This CDR3 has 14 amino acids. The CDR3 nucleotides are TGCGCCAGCTTACAGGGGGAGAGCACAGATACGCAGTATTTT. Translation gives CASLQGESTDTQYF.

The chain couples TRBV3-1 (or the pseudogene TRBV3-2) to TRBJ1-4; D unclear. With 2 bases removed from V and 6 bases from J, the gap between germline ends came to 7 bases. The CDR3 contains 13 residues. Germline V lookup: CDR1 LGHDT, CDR2 YNNKEL (reference sequence). The CDR3 DNA reads TGTGCCAGCAGCCAAAGAGGGTATGAAAAACTGTTTTTT. Its protein product is CASSQRGYEKLFF.

The genes are TRBV19 and TRBJ1-2; D might be TRBD1 (6 bases). The germline V and J ends were trimmed by 0 bases and 5 bases, with 13 bases remaining between them. The CDR3 extends over 15 amino acids. Germline CDR1 and CDR2: LNHDA and SQIVND (reference sequence). CDR3 region: CASSIDLTGWYGYTF. The CDR3 bases are TGTGCCAGTAGTATAGATCTAACAGGGTGGTATGGCTACACCTTC.

V and J are TRBV5-4 and TRBJ2-2, with 8 bases fitting TRBD1. Germline V lookup: CDR1 SGHNT, CDR2 YYREEE (reference sequence). The ends lost 3 bases at V and 2 bases at J; junction bases unmatched: 3. The CDR3 contains 15 residues. Here the CDR3 reads CASSSGQGNTGELFF. CDR3 DNA: TGTGCCAGCAGCTCTGGACAGGGAAACACCGGGGAGCTGTTTTTT.

The rearrangement links TRBV19 to TRBJ2-1, with D possibly being TRBD2 (5 bases). V gave up 4 bases and J gave up 0 bases, with 13 bases separating them. Germline V lookup: CDR1 LNHDA, CDR2 SQIVND (reference sequence). CDR3 size: 16 residues. The CDR3 nucleotides read TGTGCCAGTAGTAGTGGGCGGGCAAGCTCCTACAATGAGCAGTTCTTC. It codes for CASSSGRASSYNEQFF.

This chain connects TRBV11-2 to TRBJ2-7, with D tentatively TRBD1 or TRBD2 (5 bases each). Germline V CDR1 and CDR2: SGHAT, FQNNGV. CDR3 length equals 13 residues. Trimming left V 1 base short and J 6 bases short, with 10 bases between. The CDR3 DNA follows: TGTGCCAGCAGCTTAGTTCCAGGGAGCGAGCAGTACTTC. Protein: CASSLVPGSEQYF. Drawing the rest from reference TRBV11-2 and TRBJ2-7, the complete variable domain is EAGVAQSPRYKIIEKRQSVAFWCNPISGHATLYWYQQILGQGPKLLIQFQNNGVVDDSQLPKDRFSAERLKGVDSTLKIQPAKLEDSAVYLCASSLVPGSEQYFGPGTRLTVT.

This clone was found once. The gene calls are TRBV5-4 and TRBJ2-5, with a weak D call TRBD1 (5 bases). CDR1 is SGHNT and CDR2 is YYREEE in the germline V gene (reference sequence). V dropped 9 bases and J dropped 1 base, with 19 bases sitting between them. This CDR3 spans 15 amino acids. CDR3 bases: TGTGCCACCAAAAGACAGATGACAATCCAAGAGACCCAGTACTTC. It specifies CATKRQMTIQETQYF. Variable domain in full (rest from reference TRBV5-4 and TRBJ2-5): ETGVTQSPTHLIKTRGQQVTLRCSSQSGHNTVSWYQQALGQGPQFIFQYYREEENGRGNFPPRFSGLQFPNYSSELNVNALELDDSALYLCATKRQMTIQETQYFGPGTRLLVL.

A single count supports this clone. The chain is built from TRBV9 and TRBJ2-5, with 15 bases fitting TRBD2. The germline gives CDR1 SGDLS, CDR2 YYNGEE. The length of the CDR3 is 17 residues. Germline trimming cut 3 bases from V and 2 bases from J; bases unmatched to any gene: 5. The CDR3 DNA reads TGTGCCAGCAGCGACGGGACTAGCGGGGGGACTCAAGAGACCCAGTACTTC. This translates into CASSDGTSGGTQETQYF.

This clone was counted only a few times. V is TRBV6-2 or TRBV6-3 and J is TRBJ1-2; no clear D gene. This CDR3 has 16 residues. CDR1 and CDR2 (germline): MNHEY, SVGEGT. The V gene lost 2 bases and the J gene lost 2 bases, with 15 bases spanning the gap. CDR3 amino acids: CASSYTRGGLNYGYTF. In DNA form, the CDR3 reads TGTGCCAGCAGTTACACTCGCGGAGGACTGAACTATGGCTACACCTTC.